This T cell receptor (beta chain) was captured by sequencing in a study of metastatic and nonmetastatic thyroid tumors. Concerning this clone itself: Distinct nucleotide sequences in the sample also encode this CDR3.

Via MiXCR, TCRdb re-called the PCR reads. The repertoire consists of 53,000 or so clones, with around 20% occurring once and the leading ten covering under 4.5%. Trimming removed 4 bases from V and 1 base from J, with 22 bases in between. This CDR3 has 18 residues. CDR1 and CDR2 from the germline V gene are LGHNA and YNFKEQ. Nobody among the patients had been given any treatment before thyroid surgery. This receptor was taken from a female donor with papillary thyroid cancer or a benign thyroid nodule (not recorded which). Some clones in this sample may be carry-over from other donors' samples. Sequenced: blood. V and J are TRBV4-2 and TRBJ2-5; no definite D call. In nucleotides, the CDR3 is TGTGCCAGCAGCCCCCCTGTCAGCTTAAATGATCTCCAAGAGACCCAGTACTTC. Translated, it gives CASSPPVSLNDLQETQYF.